This record looks at one TCR beta chain sequence and its context. The sample belongs to a study of CD8 T cells in Susac syndrome. Sequencing of TCR beta was undertaken in CD8+ and CD4+ T cells derived from blood. RNA totalling 0.5 to 1 ug underwent reverse transcription with random hexamers. By means of immunoSEQ multiplex PCR, TCR beta CDR3 spanning 54 Vbeta and 13 Jbeta underwent amplification. TCRdb reprocessed the immunoSEQ multiplex PCR reads via MiXCR and lists one record per CDR3 protein. The sample holds 15,000 to 20,000 distinct CDR3 sequences; 85% to 95% are singletons and the top ten take approximately 0.23%. Material: CD8+ T cells from PBMCs. The clonotype originates from a human donor in good health.

In DNA form, the CDR3 reads TGTGCCAGCAGCCCGACGACAGGGTCGTCCTACAATGAGCAGTTCTTC. This sequence encodes CASSPTTGSSYNEQFF. The chain couples TRBV9 to TRBJ2-1, with 7 bases identical to TRBD1. Germline trimming cut 4 bases from V and 1 base from J; bases unmatched to any gene: 8. CDR3 length: 16 residues. CDR1 and CDR2 from the germline V gene are SGDLS and YYNGEE.